The TCR beta chain described here comes from a study of T cell responses to AZD1222 COVID-19 vaccine. CDR3 size: 17 residues. The V gene lost 10 bases and the J gene lost 2 bases, with 26 bases spanning the gap. In germline, CDR1 is LNHDA, CDR2 SQIVND (reference sequence). Using immunoSEQ multiplex PCR, the repertoire was profiled, and TCRdb retains in-frame clones only, with some absent. The table lists approximately 150,000 clones, about 91% of them singletons. A note on this clone: Antigen: not known.

Study-wide points: Breadth and depth of Spike-specific TCRs rose after two AZD1222 doses. The sample set comprised mostly white British donors with more females, and clonal diversity was possibly underestimated. Repertoires were obtained only post-peak T cell response. Spike as a whole was targeted by vaccine-associated CD4 TCRs, dominant at 160-218 and 743-854.

This sequence joins TRBV19 and TRBJ1-1; TRBD1 is a possible D gene (5 bases). This receptor was taken from an adult in good health. Sequenced here: peripheral blood, sampled on day 0 of AZD1222 vaccination. CDR3 amino acids: CATEYGAGGATNTEAFF. DNA of the CDR3: TGTGCCACCGAGTATGGGGCGGGGGGAGCCACAAACACTGAAGCTTTCTTT.